This entry lists 17 T cell receptor beta chains sequenced from one sample in a study of blood T cell repertoires in COVID-19 (dated by TCRdb to about 2020). Library prep was done by the immunoSEQ multiplex PCR assay. TCRdb took this table from immuneACCESS and kept in-frame rearrangements with V and J called. Such tables lack part of the clones; where checked against another copy, unresolved V genes explain under half of the gap, and the rest is unexplained. In this sample the table shows fewer than 300,000 clones, 83% of which occur a single time. Together, the top ten hold 8% to 10% of the sample. The specimen was peripheral blood. These TCRs come from a woman aged 50 to 65 who had recovered from COVID-19.

The gene calls are TRBV25-1 and TRBJ1-1, with D tentatively TRBD1 (6 bases). The germline V and J ends were trimmed by 6 bases and 1 base, with 15 bases remaining between them. Per the germline V gene, CDR1 is MGHDK and CDR2 is SYGVNS. This CDR3 spans 15 amino acids. The CDR3 spells CASSKTGTSNTEAFF. The DNA for the CDR3 is TGTGCCAGCAGCAAAACCGGGACATCGAACACTGAAGCTTTCTTT. Together with reference TRBV25-1 and TRBJ1-1, the CDR3 gives the full variable domain: EADIYQTPRYLVIGTGKKITLECSQTMGHDKMYWYQQDPGMELHLIHYSYGVNSTEKGDLSSESTVSRIRTEHFPLTLESARPSHTSQYLCASSKTGTSNTEAFFGQGTRLTVV.

The chain joins TRBV5-4 to TRBJ2-2; 12 nucleotides agree with TRBD2. Germline V gives CDR1 SGHNT, CDR2 YYREEE (reference sequence). Losses at the gene ends were 7 bases for V and 7 bases for J; bases not matched to a gene: 17. This CDR3 has 18 residues. The CDR3 region is CASALDILTSGRDGELFF. Here the CDR3 DNA reads TGTGCCAGCGCCTTGGACATTTTGACTAGCGGGAGAGACGGGGAGCTGTTTTTT.

This clone appeared a single time. The rearrangement joins TRBV7-2 to TRBJ1-4, with 10 bases lining up with TRBD1. V was pared by 5 bases and J by 8 bases, with 8 bases of the junction left unmatched. The germline V gene encodes CDR1 SGHTA and CDR2 FQGNSA. The CDR3 runs to 15 residues. The CDR3 DNA reads TGTGCCAGCAGCCTACGACAGGGGGCTCGAGAAAAACTGTTTTTT. Residues: CASSLRQGAREKLFF.

The chain uses TRBV2 and TRBJ2-1; D is ambiguous. CDR1 is SNHLY, CDR2 FYNNEI, per germline. The CDR3 loop spans 11 amino acids. The ends were cut back, 7 bases at V and 8 bases at J, with 9 bases in the middle. CDR3 region: CASMQAHEQFF. CDR3 sequence (DNA): TGTGCCAGCATGCAGGCCCATGAGCAGTTCTTC.

The gene calls are TRBV19 and TRBJ2-3; the match to TRBD2 covers 11 bases. The germline CDR1 and CDR2 sequences are LNHDA and SQIVND (reference sequence). V lost 4 bases to trimming and J lost 1 base; unmatched junction nucleotides: 10. The CDR3 runs to 18 residues. The CDR3 reads CASSNSARLAGRTDTQYF. The CDR3 DNA reads as TGTGCCAGTAGTAACTCAGCCCGACTAGCGGGACGCACAGATACGCAGTATTTT.

J is TRBJ2-2 and V is TRBV6-5, with D perhaps TRBD1 (6 bases). The CDR3 has 13 amino acids. The V gene's germline CDR1 is MNHEY and CDR2 SVGAGI. The ends were cut back, 8 bases at V and 8 bases at J, with 15 bases in the middle. DNA of the CDR3: TGTGCCAGCGGCAGCAACAGGGAGGGGGAGCTGTTTTTT. It is translated as CASGSNREGELFF.

This chain uses TRBV19 with TRBJ2-2; D is perhaps TRBD2 (5 bases). In germline, CDR1 is LNHDA, CDR2 SQIVND (reference sequence). This CDR3 comprises 15 residues. V was cut by 4 bases and J by 0 bases, with 9 bases left in between. The CDR3 is CASSNAGTNTGELFF. The CDR3 DNA reads as TGTGCCAGTAGTAATGCGGGCACGAACACCGGGGAGCTGTTTTTT.

This clone was recorded once. V usage is TRBV25-1 and J usage is TRBJ2-5, with D possibly matching TRBD1 (6 bases). CDR1 MGHDK and CDR2 SYGVNS come from the germline V gene. The V and J ends lost 4 bases and 2 bases respectively, with 14 bases between them. This CDR3 is built from 15 residues. The CDR3 region has the DNA TGTGCCAGCAGTGGGACAGTCGATATACAAGAGACCCAGTACTTC. Its translation is CASSGTVDIQETQYF. Based on the CDR3 plus reference TRBV25-1 and TRBJ2-5, the full variable domain is EADIYQTPRYLVIGTGKKITLECSQTMGHDKMYWYQQDPGMELHLIHYSYGVNSTEKGDLSSESTVSRIRTEHFPLTLESARPSHTSQYLCASSGTVDIQETQYFGPGTRLLVL.

V usage is TRBV7-8 and J usage is TRBJ2-5; tentatively, D is TRBD1 (6 bases). The germline V gene has CDR1 SGHVS and CDR2 FQNEAQ. Trimming shortened V by 3 bases and J by 5 bases, and 13 bases separated the two germline ends. The length of the CDR3 is 14 residues. Written as DNA, the CDR3 is TGTGCCAGCAGCTTCCGGGACATCCGGGAGACCCAGTACTTC. Its translation is CASSFRDIRETQYF. Together with reference TRBV7-8 and TRBJ2-5, the CDR3 gives the full variable domain: GAGVSQSPRYKVAKRGQDVALRCDPISGHVSLFWYQQALGQGPEFLTYFQNEAQLDKSGLPSDRFFAERPEGSVSTLKIQRTQQEDSAVYLCASSFRDIRETQYFGPGTRLLVL.

The CDR3 DNA is TGTGCCAGCAGACACCCGACAGTGGACACTGAAGCTTTCTTT. Translation: CASRHPTVDTEAFF. The chain carries TRBV7-9 and TRBJ1-1; possible D gene TRBD1, 5 bases. Germline assignment: CDR1 SEHNR and CDR2 FQNEAQ (reference sequence). The CDR3 is made up of 14 amino acids. V was cut by 6 bases and J by 3 bases, with 14 bases left in between.

CDR3 region: CASSLAPAGGYEQYF. The CDR3 nucleotides read TGTGCCAGCAGCTTAGCGCCAGCGGGGGGCTACGAGCAGTACTTC. The V gene is TRBV7-8, the J gene TRBJ2-7; the match to TRBD2 covers 9 bases. The J segment lost 3 bases and the V segment lost 0 bases, leaving 3 bases of the junction unmatched. The CDR3 totals 15 residues. The V gene's germline CDR1 is SGHVS and CDR2 FQNEAQ. Variable domain in full (rest from reference TRBV7-8 and TRBJ2-7): GAGVSQSPRYKVAKRGQDVALRCDPISGHVSLFWYQQALGQGPEFLTYFQNEAQLDKSGLPSDRFFAERPEGSVSTLKIQRTQQEDSAVYLCASSLAPAGGYEQYFGPGTRLTVT.

This clone was seen a few times. This chain joins TRBV6-2 or TRBV6-3 and TRBJ1-2; tentatively, D is TRBD1 (5 bases). V was cut by 2 bases and J by 4 bases, with 11 bases left in between. This CDR3 region has 14 residues. Germline V gene data show CDR1 as MNHEY and CDR2 as SVGEGT. The CDR3 DNA follows: TGTGCCAGCAGTTACGTTCAGGGAGGCTATGGCTACACCTTC. Protein sequence: CASSYVQGGYGYTF.

The gene calls are TRBV5-4 and TRBJ1-4; 8 bases fit TRBD1. The CDR3 has 14 amino acids. V shed 2 bases, J shed 7 bases, and the junction held 4 bases outside the gene matches. The V gene's germline CDR1 is SGHNT and CDR2 YYREEE (reference sequence). The CDR3 DNA is TGTGCCAGCAGCTTTGACAGGGGACGTGAAAAACTGTTTTTT. Its protein is CASSFDRGREKLFF.

This clone occurred once. V is TRBV7-9 and J is TRBJ2-3; 8 nucleotides match TRBD2. This CDR3 has 15 amino acids. The V segment lost 1 base and the J segment 5 bases; nucleotides outside the gene matches: 5. Germline V lookup: CDR1 SEHNR, CDR2 FQNEAQ (reference sequence). CDR3 DNA: TGTGCCAGCAGCTTAGGGGTCGGGGGGGGAGATACGCAGTATTTT. It encodes CASSLGVGGGDTQYF.

This chain joins TRBV5-6 and TRBJ1-1; D possibly corresponds to TRBD1 (6 bases). Deletions cut 1 base from V and 4 bases from J, with 8 bases between. This CDR3 has 13 amino acids. Germline-derived CDR1 and CDR2 are SGHDT and YYEEEE. The CDR3 bases are TGTGCCAGCAGCTTGAGGGGGGGCACTGAAGCTTTCTTT. Its protein product is CASSLRGGTEAFF.

This chain joins TRBV27 and TRBJ2-1; TRBD2 might be the D (7 bases). The germline V gene has CDR1 MNHEY and CDR2 SMNVEV (reference sequence). CDR3 length: 15 amino acids. Trimming pared 7 bases from V and 8 bases from J, leaving 21 bases between. The CDR3 nucleotides read TGTGCCAGCACCCCGTGGGGGGGCCTCTCCCATGAGCAGTTCTTC. Translating gives CASTPWGGLSHEQFF.

This clone was seen just once. The genes are TRBV4-3 and TRBJ1-2; D not certain. Germline CDR1 is LGHNA and CDR2 is YSLEER. The CDR3 has 13 amino acids. Trimming pared 0 bases from V and 5 bases from J, leaving 7 bases between. The CDR3 is CASSQDEKYGYTF. In nucleotides, the CDR3 is TGCGCCAGCAGCCAAGATGAGAAATATGGCTACACCTTC.